Each of the 30 T cell receptor beta chains below was sequenced from the same sample in a study of human T cells and chemical hapten exposure. Time point of the sample: pre-sensitization, week 0. Treatment given: therapeutic diphenylcyclopropenone sensitization with weekly scalp DPC. A single record per CDR3 protein comes from TCRdb applying MiXCR to the RACE reads. This table has roughly 120,000 distinct CDR3 sequences, less than 15% appearing once. The source was whole blood, collected in connection with sensitization to the hapten diphenylcyclopropenone (DPC). These receptors were obtained from a woman aged 18-29 years with alopecia areata. Some clones in this sample may be carry-over from other donors' samples.

In its sample, this clonotype was seen a few times. The V gene is TRBV30, the J gene TRBJ1-4; TRBD1 agrees at 7 bases. With 0 bases clipped from V and 5 bases from J, the junction kept 6 bases outside the gene matches. Germline assignment: CDR1 GTSNPN and CDR2 SVGIG (reference sequence). The CDR3 loop spans 15 amino acids. The CDR3 is CAWSVVRGRNEKLFF. CDR3 DNA: TGTGCCTGGAGTGTGGTGAGGGGGCGAAATGAAAAACTGTTTTTT.

In its sample, this clonotype was seen a few times. V and J are TRBV3-1 and TRBJ2-4; possibly TRBD1 for D (6 bases). The germline V and J ends were trimmed by 2 bases and 0 bases, with 8 bases remaining between them. The V gene's germline CDR1 is LGHDT and CDR2 YNNKEL (reference sequence). CDR3 length equals 15 residues. The DNA for the CDR3 is TGTGCCAGCAGCCAAACCAGGGGAGCCAAAAACATTCAGTACTTC. It specifies CASSQTRGAKNIQYF.

V gene TRBV7-6 combines with J gene TRBJ2-7; 10 bases agree with TRBD1. CDR1 is SGHVS, CDR2 FNYEAQ, per germline. The CDR3 contains 14 residues. V was pared by 4 bases and J by 5 bases, with 5 bases of the junction left unmatched. The CDR3 DNA is TGTGCCAGCAGCTATACCGGGACAGGGGACGAGCAGTACTTC. Translation: CASSYTGTGDEQYF.

V gene TRBV4-3 combines with J gene TRBJ1-6; no reliable D call. CDR1 is LGHNA and CDR2 is YSLEER in the germline V gene. This CDR3 contains 16 residues. V was cut by 0 bases and J by 7 bases, with 13 bases left in between. CDR3 region: CASSQEPRTRNSPLHF. In DNA, the CDR3 is TGCGCCAGCAGCCAAGAACCAAGGACGCGAAATTCACCCCTCCACTTT.

The chain couples TRBV4-2 to TRBJ2-5; D is uncertain. The V gene lost 0 bases and the J gene lost 2 bases, with 10 bases spanning the gap. Per germline, CDR1 LGHNA and CDR2 YNFKEQ. The length of the CDR3 is 15 residues. The CDR3 DNA follows: TGTGCCAGCAGCCAAGACGAGACAACGCAAGAGACCCAGTACTTC. Translating gives CASSQDETTQETQYF.

This clonotype turned up a few times. The chain recombines TRBV12-3 or TRBV12-4 with TRBJ2-5; D is tentatively TRBD1 or TRBD2 (6 bases each). The CDR3 has 14 amino acids. V lost 4 bases, J lost 4 bases, and 13 bases lay in between. In nucleotides, the CDR3 is TGTGCCAGCAGTTATCGGGGGCCAGGAGAGACCCAGTACTTC. As protein: CASSYRGPGETQYF.

This clonotype has a count of ten or more. V gene TRBV11-3 combines with J gene TRBJ1-1, with D uncertain. Per the germline V gene, CDR1 is SGHNT and CDR2 is YENEEA. Between the trimmed V and J ends, which lost 5 bases and 1 base, there was a span of 5 bases. CDR3 length equals 12 residues. CDR3 DNA: TGTGCCAGCAGCCGGGGGAACACTGAAGCTTTCTTT. Residues: CASSRGNTEAFF.

This clonotype was seen a few times. The J gene is TRBJ1-2, the V gene TRBV19; a possible D gene is TRBD1 (5 bases). The CDR3 totals 11 residues. V lost 9 bases and J 4 bases, leaving 9 bases between the germline ends. Germline V lookup: CDR1 LNHDA, CDR2 SQIVND (reference sequence). CDR3 nucleotides: TGTGCCAGCGGGGGGATCTATGGCTACACCTTC. It yields the protein CASGGIYGYTF.

Sample share makes this clonotype medium-sized. The CDR3 loop is CASSVRGDQPQHF. DNA of the CDR3: TGTGCCAGCAGCGTAAGGGGCGATCAGCCCCAGCATTTT. This chain links TRBV7-2 with TRBJ1-5; possible D gene TRBD1, 5 bases. The CDR3 spans 13 residues. Germline V gene lookup returns CDR1 SGHTA and CDR2 FQGNSA. V lost 5 bases and J lost 5, with 10 bases in between.

This clonotype was seen a handful of times. The chain is built from TRBV7-9 and TRBJ2-5; D remains unclear. CDR1 and CDR2 from the germline V gene are SEHNR and FQNEAQ (reference sequence). V was trimmed by 0 bases and J by 2 bases, leaving 10 bases between them. This CDR3 region has 15 residues. The CDR3 protein is CASSLAVGVQETQYF. CDR3 DNA: TGTGCCAGCAGCTTAGCGGTTGGGGTTCAAGAGACCCAGTACTTC. Full variable domain (remainder filled in from reference TRBV7-9 and TRBJ2-5): DTGVSQNPRHKITKRGQNVTFRCDPISEHNRLYWYRQTLGQGPEFLTYFQNEAQLEKSRLLSDRFSAERPKGSFSTLEIQRTEQGDSAMYLCASSLAVGVQETQYFGPGTRLLVL.

This clonotype showed up just a few times. The chain is built from TRBV24-1 and TRBJ1-1; D ambiguous. The germline V and J ends were trimmed by 3 bases and 7 bases, with 14 bases remaining between them. The CDR3 covers 14 residues. Per the germline V gene, CDR1 is KGHDR and CDR2 is SFDVKD. In DNA, the CDR3 is TGTGCCACCAGTGATCCCGGTGATACGAGTGAAGCTTTCTTT. Translation: CATSDPGDTSEAFF.

This clonotype has more than one count but fewer than ten. This chain joins TRBV29-1 and TRBJ1-1; possibly TRBD1 for D (6 bases). V was clipped by 1 base and J by 0 bases, with 12 bases between them. The germline CDR1 and CDR2 sequences are SQVTM and ANQGSEA. The CDR3 covers 15 residues. The CDR3: CSVEARGGMNTEAFF. The CDR3 DNA sequence: TGCAGCGTTGAAGCCAGAGGGGGGATGAACACTGAAGCTTTCTTT. Full variable domain (outside the CDR3, taken from reference TRBV29-1 and TRBJ1-1): SAVISQKPSRDICQRGTSLTIQCQVDSQVTMMFWYRQQPGQSLTLIATANQGSEATYESGFVIDKFPISRPNLTFSTLTVSNMSPEDSSIYLCSVEARGGMNTEAFFGQGTRLTVV.

This sequence joins TRBV5-1 and TRBJ1-2; the D is unclear. Germline CDR1 is SGHRS and CDR2 is YFSETQ. The CDR3 contains 13 residues. Deletions cut 6 bases from V and 6 bases from J, with 15 bases between. Here the CDR3 reads CASKKGPLDGYTF. Here the CDR3 DNA reads TGCGCCAGCAAAAAAGGGCCCCTTGATGGCTACACCTTC.

This clonotype was detected only a few times. The V and J genes are TRBV20-1 and TRBJ2-1, with 8 bases matching TRBD2. The V gene's germline CDR1 is DFQATT and CDR2 SNEGSKA (reference sequence). CDR3 length: 15 amino acids. V trimming: 6 bases; J trimming: 1 base; junction bases outside the gene matches: 8. This CDR3 is CSAPVQRGSYNEQFF. The CDR3 nucleotides are TGCAGTGCCCCGGTGCAGCGGGGGTCCTACAATGAGCAGTTCTTC.

This clonotype was detected only a few times. V and J are TRBV25-1 and TRBJ2-7; D is ambiguous. The germline V gene encodes CDR1 MGHDK and CDR2 SYGVNS. With 8 bases removed from V and 3 bases from J, the gap between germline ends came to 11 bases. The CDR3 consists of 12 residues. The CDR3 protein is CASVSQNYEQYF. CDR3 DNA sequence: TGTGCCAGCGTTAGTCAGAACTACGAGCAGTACTTC.

This clonotype was seen many times. This chain joins TRBV18 and TRBJ2-4, with D perhaps matching TRBD1 (6 bases). Between the trimmed V and J ends, which lost 0 bases and 8 bases, there was a span of 14 bases. Per the germline V gene, CDR1 is KGHSH and CDR2 is LQKENI. This CDR3 comprises 15 residues. Here the CDR3 reads CASSPPFSQGDIQYF. The CDR3 region has the DNA TGTGCCAGCTCACCACCGTTTTCACAGGGCGACATTCAGTACTTC. Based on the CDR3 plus reference TRBV18 and TRBJ2-4, the full variable domain is NAGVMQNPRHLVRRRGQEARLRCSPMKGHSHVYWYRQLPEEGLKFMVYLQKENIIDESGMPKERFSAEFPKEGPSILRIQQVVRGDSAAYFCASSPPFSQGDIQYFGAGTRLSVL.

The table lists this clonotype with many counts. The chain uses TRBV29-1 and TRBJ2-3, with 7 bases aligning to TRBD1. J gave up 2 bases and V 7 bases, and 3 bases lay outside the gene matches. CDR1 is SQVTM and CDR2 is ANQGSEA in the germline V gene. The CDR3 runs to 12 residues. CDR3 nucleotides: TGCAGCGGACAGGGTTTCACAGATACGCAGTATTTT. Translating gives CSGQGFTDTQYF.

This clonotype came up many times. This chain connects TRBV7-2 to TRBJ1-2; TRBD1 agrees at 9 bases. The CDR3 runs to 15 residues. V shed 3 bases and J 4 bases; nucleotides not matched to a gene: 6. Per germline, CDR1 SGHTA and CDR2 FQGNSA. The chain's CDR3 is CASSLTGGTLYGYTF. For the CDR3, the DNA is TGTGCCAGCAGCTTGACAGGGGGAACCCTCTATGGCTACACCTTC.

V is TRBV2 and J is TRBJ2-3; maybe TRBD1 (5 bases). The CDR3 contains 13 residues. The V gene lost 10 bases and the J gene lost 6 bases, with 17 bases spanning the gap. Germline-derived CDR1 and CDR2 are SNHLY and FYNNEI. CDR3 sequence reads: CAKRQGWSDTQYF. The CDR3 region has the DNA TGTGCCAAACGGCAGGGCTGGTCGGATACGCAGTATTTT.

This clonotype was counted ten times or more. The chain employs TRBV20-1 and TRBJ2-5; D remains ambiguous. The V and J ends lost 6 bases and 9 bases respectively, with 17 bases between them. The CDR3 sequence is 12 residues long. The germline gives CDR1 DFQATT, CDR2 SNEGSKA (reference sequence). The CDR3: CSADPAARAQYF. CDR3 in DNA: TGCAGTGCCGACCCGGCGGCAAGGGCCCAGTACTTC.

This clonotype was seen ten or more times. The V and J genes are TRBV3-1 and TRBJ1-2; D perhaps matches TRBD1 (5 bases). Trimming left V 2 bases short and J 2 bases short, with 12 bases between. The CDR3 is made up of 15 amino acids. Germline V gene lookup returns CDR1 LGHDT and CDR2 YNNKEL (reference sequence). This CDR3 is CASSQIGGFNYGYTF. The DNA for the CDR3 is TGTGCCAGCAGCCAAATTGGGGGGTTCAACTATGGCTACACCTTC.

V and J are TRBV12-3 or TRBV12-4 and TRBJ2-5, with D perhaps TRBD2 (5 bases). V lost 3 bases to trimming and J lost 2 bases, with 10 bases between them. This CDR3 is built from 14 residues. The CDR3 nucleotides read TGTGCCAGCAGTTTGGGAGACTTTCAAGAGACCCAGTACTTC. It specifies CASSLGDFQETQYF.

A few counts support this clonotype. The rearrangement joins TRBV20-1 to TRBJ2-3; D may be TRBD2 (6 bases). The ends were cut back, 1 base at V and 4 bases at J, with 18 bases in the middle. Germline V gives CDR1 DFQATT, CDR2 SNEGSKA (reference sequence). The length of the CDR3 is 16 residues. CDR3 region: CSARVGSVLDPDTQYF. The CDR3 bases are TGCAGTGCTAGAGTCGGGAGCGTTCTCGATCCAGATACGCAGTATTTT.

This clonotype came up a few times. V gene TRBV28 combines with J gene TRBJ1-4; 9 bases are a match to TRBD1. The V and J ends lost 6 bases and 7 bases, in that order; junction bases with no gene match: 9. From germline, CDR1 is MDHEN and CDR2 SYDVKM. The CDR3 extends over 15 amino acids. CDR3 amino acids: CASRIPGQGGEKLFF. The CDR3 DNA reads TGTGCCAGCAGAATCCCGGGACAGGGAGGTGAAAAACTGTTTTTT.

The chain uses TRBV12-3 or TRBV12-4 and TRBJ1-1; D is possibly TRBD1 (6 bases). The CDR3 has 13 residues. The V end lost 2 bases, the J end lost 8 bases, and 12 bases lay between the germline ends. The CDR3: CASSLLGGPEAFF. The CDR3, as DNA: TGTGCCAGCAGTTTACTGGGGGGCCCCGAAGCTTTCTTT.

This clonotype was observed at least ten times. This chain joins TRBV27 and TRBJ2-5; D is unclear. Germline lookup yields CDR1 MNHEY and CDR2 SMNVEV (reference sequence). The CDR3 contains 13 residues. With 6 bases removed from V and 0 bases from J, the gap between germline ends came to 8 bases. In DNA, the CDR3 is TGTGCCAGCAGCCCTTCGTACCAAGAGACCCAGTACTTC. Encoded protein: CASSPSYQETQYF.

This clonotype was detected only a few times. The rearrangement uses TRBV4-3 and TRBJ2-7; TRBD1 aligns across 8 bases. The CDR3 has 14 residues. Germline-derived CDR1 and CDR2 are LGHNA and YSLEER. J gave up 3 bases and V 4 bases, and 5 bases lay outside the gene matches. This CDR3 reads CASSLGTGNYEQYF. The CDR3 DNA reads as TGCGCCAGCAGCCTCGGGACAGGCAACTACGAGCAGTACTTC.

The gene calls are TRBV3-1 and TRBJ2-1, with 7 bases aligning to TRBD1. The ends lost 1 base at V and 1 base at J; junction bases unmatched: 1. The V gene's germline CDR1 is LGHDT and CDR2 YNNKEL (reference sequence). The CDR3 has 15 amino acids. CDR3 coding DNA: TGTGCCAGCAGCCAAGGGACAGGTTCCTACAATGAGCAGTTCTTC. This gives the protein CASSQGTGSYNEQFF.

This clonotype was recorded a few times. The chain recombines TRBV2 with TRBJ1-1, with D perhaps matching TRBD1 (6 bases). This CDR3 has 14 residues. The germline gives CDR1 SNHLY, CDR2 FYNNEI. The ends were cut back, 10 bases at V and 4 bases at J, with 19 bases in the middle. Here the CDR3 DNA reads TGTGCCACAGCACGGTCCAGGGGAGGCACTGAAGCTTTCTTT. Translation gives CATARSRGGTEAFF.

In DNA, the CDR3 is TGTGCCAGCAGCATGGGGGTTTTGGGTGAAAAACTGTTTTTT. Amino acids: CASSMGVLGEKLFF. The chain carries TRBV12-3 or TRBV12-4 and TRBJ1-4; maybe TRBD1 (5 bases). The CDR3 covers 14 residues. Trimming removed 6 bases at V and 7 bases at J, with 15 bases between.